The clone carrying this TCR beta chain was observed many times. TCR beta CDR3 regions were amplified from RNA. Using the HTBI primer set, a first-round RT-PCR was run on the TCR CDR3. TCRdb re-analysed the multiplex PCR reads in MiXCR, keeping a single row per CDR3 protein. Of about 270,000 distinct CDR3 sequences listed, roughly 22% are singletons. These data come from a study of T cells in Graves' hyperthyroidism and ophthalmopathy. This TCR was sampled from a man younger than 45 with Graves' ophthalmopathy. The sample was blood.

CDR3 loop: CASSVGVGSSYEQYF. As DNA, the CDR3 is TGTGCCAGCAGCGTAGGAGTGGGCAGCTCCTACGAGCAGTACTTC. The chain joins TRBV7-3 to TRBJ2-7; D gene ambiguous. In germline, CDR1 is SGHTA, CDR2 FQGTGA. Trimming stripped 5 bases from V and 0 bases from J, with 14 bases between. CDR3 length: 15 residues.